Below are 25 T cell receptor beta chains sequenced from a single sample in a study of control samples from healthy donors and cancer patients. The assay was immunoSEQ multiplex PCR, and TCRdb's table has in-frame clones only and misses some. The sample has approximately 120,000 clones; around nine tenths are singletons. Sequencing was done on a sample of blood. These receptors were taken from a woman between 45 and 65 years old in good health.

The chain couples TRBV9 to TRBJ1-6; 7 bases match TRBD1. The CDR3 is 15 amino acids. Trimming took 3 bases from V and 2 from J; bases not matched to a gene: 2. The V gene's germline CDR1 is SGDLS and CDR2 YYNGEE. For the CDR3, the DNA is TGTGCCAGCAGCGATACAGGGGCCTATAATTCACCCCTCCACTTT. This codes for CASSDTGAYNSPLHF.

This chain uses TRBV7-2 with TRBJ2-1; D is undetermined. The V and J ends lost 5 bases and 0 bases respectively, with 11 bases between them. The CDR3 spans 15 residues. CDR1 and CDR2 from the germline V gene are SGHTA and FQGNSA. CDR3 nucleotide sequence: TGTGCCAGCAGCCCCCGACCTAACTCCTACAATGAGCAGTTCTTC. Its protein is CASSPRPNSYNEQFF. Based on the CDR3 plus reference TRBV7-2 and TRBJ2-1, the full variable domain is GAGVSQSPSNKVTEKGKDVELRCDPISGHTALYWYRQSLGQGLEFLIYFQGNSAPDKSGLPSDRFSAERTGGSVSTLTIQRTQQEDSAVYLCASSPRPNSYNEQFFGPGTRLTVL.

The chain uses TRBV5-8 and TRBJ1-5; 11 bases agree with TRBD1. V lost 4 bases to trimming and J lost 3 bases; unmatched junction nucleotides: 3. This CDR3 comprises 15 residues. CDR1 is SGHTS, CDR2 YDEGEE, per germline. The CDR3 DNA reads TGTGCCAGCAGCCTGGGACAGGGGGACAATCAGCCCCAGCATTTT. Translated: CASSLGQGDNQPQHF.

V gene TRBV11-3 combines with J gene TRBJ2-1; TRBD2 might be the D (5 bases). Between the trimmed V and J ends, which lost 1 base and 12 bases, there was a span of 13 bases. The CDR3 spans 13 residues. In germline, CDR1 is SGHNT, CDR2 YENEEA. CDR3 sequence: CASSLGAGSVQFF. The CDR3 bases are TGTGCCAGCAGCTTAGGTGCTGGTAGCGTGCAGTTCTTC.

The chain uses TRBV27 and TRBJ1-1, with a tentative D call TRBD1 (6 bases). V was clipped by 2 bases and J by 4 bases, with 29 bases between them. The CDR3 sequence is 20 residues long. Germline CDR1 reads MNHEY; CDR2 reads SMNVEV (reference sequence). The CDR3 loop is CASSLRGSPVLGGWGTEAFF. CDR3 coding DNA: TGTGCCAGCAGTTTACGGGGGTCCCCGGTATTAGGGGGATGGGGCACTGAAGCTTTCTTT.

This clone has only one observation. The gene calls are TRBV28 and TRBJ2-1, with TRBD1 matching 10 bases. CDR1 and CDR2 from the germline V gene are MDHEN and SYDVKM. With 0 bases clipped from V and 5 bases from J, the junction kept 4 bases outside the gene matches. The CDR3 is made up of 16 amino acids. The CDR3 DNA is TGTGCCAGCAGTTTATGGGGACAGGGGCCAAACAATGAGCAGTTCTTC. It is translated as CASSLWGQGPNNEQFF. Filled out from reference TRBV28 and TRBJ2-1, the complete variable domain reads DVKVTQSSRYLVKRTGEKVFLECVQDMDHENMFWYRQDPGLGLRLIYFSYDVKMKEKGDIPEGYSVSREKKERFSLILESASTNQTSMYLCASSLWGQGPNNEQFFGPGTRLTVL.

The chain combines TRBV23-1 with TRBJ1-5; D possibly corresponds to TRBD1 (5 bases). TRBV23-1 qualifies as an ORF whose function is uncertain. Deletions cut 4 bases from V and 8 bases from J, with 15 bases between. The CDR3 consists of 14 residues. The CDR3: CASSPSGPLEPQHF. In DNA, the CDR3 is TGCGCCAGCAGTCCATCGGGGCCGCTGGAGCCCCAGCATTTT.

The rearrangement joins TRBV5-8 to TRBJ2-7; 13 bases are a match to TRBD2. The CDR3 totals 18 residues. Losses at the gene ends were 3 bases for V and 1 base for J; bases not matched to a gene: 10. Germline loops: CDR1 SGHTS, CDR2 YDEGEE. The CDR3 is CASSYSRTSGGLSYEQYF. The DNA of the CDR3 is TGTGCCAGCAGCTATTCCCGGACTAGCGGGGGCCTATCCTACGAGCAGTACTTC.

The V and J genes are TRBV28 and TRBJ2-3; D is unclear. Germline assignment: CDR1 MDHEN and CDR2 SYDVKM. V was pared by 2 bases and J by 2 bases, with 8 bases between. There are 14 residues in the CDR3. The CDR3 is CASSLDRDTDTQYF. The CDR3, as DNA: TGTGCCAGCAGTTTAGATAGGGACACAGATACGCAGTATTTT.

The DNA of the CDR3 is TGTGCCAGCAGTGATTTCCGGGGCTACACCTTC. Translating gives CASSDFRGYTF. This chain uses TRBV25-1 with TRBJ1-2; D remains ambiguous. This CDR3 comprises 11 residues. V shed 3 bases and J shed 8 bases, with 7 bases lying between them. Germline CDR1 reads MGHDK; CDR2 reads SYGVNS.

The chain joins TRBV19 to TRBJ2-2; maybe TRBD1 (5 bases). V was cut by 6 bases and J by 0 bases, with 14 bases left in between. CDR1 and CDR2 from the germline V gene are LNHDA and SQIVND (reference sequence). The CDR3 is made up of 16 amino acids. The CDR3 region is CASSHLRTSNTGELFF. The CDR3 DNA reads TGTGCCAGTAGCCACCTCAGGACATCGAACACCGGGGAGCTGTTTTTT.

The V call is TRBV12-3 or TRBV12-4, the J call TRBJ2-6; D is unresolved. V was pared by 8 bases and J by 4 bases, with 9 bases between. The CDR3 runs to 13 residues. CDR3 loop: CASQRIGANVLTF. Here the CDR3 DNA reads TGTGCCAGCCAACGAATAGGGGCCAACGTCCTGACTTTC.

The CDR3 here is CAWSISGGNRGTQYF. In DNA form, the CDR3 reads TGTGCCTGGAGTATAAGTGGGGGGAACCGAGGGACCCAGTACTTC. This sequence joins TRBV30 and TRBJ2-5, with D possibly being TRBD2 (6 bases). V lost 2 bases and J lost 7, with 20 bases in between. CDR1 and CDR2 from the germline V gene are GTSNPN and SVGIG (reference sequence). The CDR3 has 15 residues.

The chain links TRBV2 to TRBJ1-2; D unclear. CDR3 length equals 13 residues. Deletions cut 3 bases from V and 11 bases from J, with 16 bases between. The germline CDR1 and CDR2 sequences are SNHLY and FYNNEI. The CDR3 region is CASSEEAGMRYTF. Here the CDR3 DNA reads TGTGCCAGCAGTGAGGAGGCGGGGATGAGGTACACCTTC.

Here the CDR3 DNA reads TGCGCCAGCAGCCCCGGACAGCCTCTCTCCTACGAGCAGTACTTC. This encodes CASSPGQPLSYEQYF. This chain links TRBV5-1 with TRBJ2-7, with a weak D call TRBD1 (6 bases). V lost 4 bases to trimming and J lost 0 bases, with 14 bases between them. The CDR3 is made up of 15 amino acids. From germline, CDR1 is SGHRS and CDR2 YFSETQ.

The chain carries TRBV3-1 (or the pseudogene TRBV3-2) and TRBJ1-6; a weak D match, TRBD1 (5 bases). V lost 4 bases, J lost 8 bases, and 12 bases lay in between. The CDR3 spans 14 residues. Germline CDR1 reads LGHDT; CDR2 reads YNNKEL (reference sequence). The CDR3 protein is CASSPQGVDSPLHF. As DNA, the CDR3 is TGTGCCAGCAGCCCTCAGGGAGTCGATTCACCCCTCCACTTT.

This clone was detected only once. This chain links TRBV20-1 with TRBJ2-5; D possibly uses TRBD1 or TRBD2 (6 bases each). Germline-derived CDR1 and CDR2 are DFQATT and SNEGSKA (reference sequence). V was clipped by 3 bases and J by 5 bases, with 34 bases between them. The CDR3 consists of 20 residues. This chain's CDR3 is CSASLIFGSIRGYQGETQYF. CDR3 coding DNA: TGCAGTGCTAGTCTCATCTTCGGGAGTATCAGGGGATATCAGGGGGAGACCCAGTACTTC.

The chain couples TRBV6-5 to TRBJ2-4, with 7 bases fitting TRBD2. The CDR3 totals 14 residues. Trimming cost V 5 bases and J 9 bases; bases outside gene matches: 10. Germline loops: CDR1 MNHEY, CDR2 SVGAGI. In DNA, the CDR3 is TGTGCCAGCAGTCAATTTACGGGCGGGAGCATTCAGTACTTC. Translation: CASSQFTGGSIQYF.

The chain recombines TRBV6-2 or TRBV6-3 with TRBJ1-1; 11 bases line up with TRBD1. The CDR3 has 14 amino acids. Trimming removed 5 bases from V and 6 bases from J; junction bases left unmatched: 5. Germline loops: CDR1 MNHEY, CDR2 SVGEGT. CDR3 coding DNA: TGTGCCAGCAGTCCGGACAGGGGGCTCGCTGAAGCTTTCTTT. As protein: CASSPDRGLAEAFF.

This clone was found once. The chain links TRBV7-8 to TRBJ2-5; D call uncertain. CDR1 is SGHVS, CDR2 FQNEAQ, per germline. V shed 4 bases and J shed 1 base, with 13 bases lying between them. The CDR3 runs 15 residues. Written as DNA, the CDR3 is TGTGCCAGCAGCTCCCTCCTGATGCCCCAAGAGACCCAGTACTTC. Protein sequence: CASSSLLMPQETQYF.

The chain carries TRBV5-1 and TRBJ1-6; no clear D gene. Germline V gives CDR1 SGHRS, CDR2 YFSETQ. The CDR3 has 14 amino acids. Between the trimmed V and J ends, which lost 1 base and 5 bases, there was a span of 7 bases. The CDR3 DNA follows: TGCGCCAGCAGCTTGAATCAGAATAATTCACCCCTCCACTTT. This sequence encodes CASSLNQNNSPLHF.

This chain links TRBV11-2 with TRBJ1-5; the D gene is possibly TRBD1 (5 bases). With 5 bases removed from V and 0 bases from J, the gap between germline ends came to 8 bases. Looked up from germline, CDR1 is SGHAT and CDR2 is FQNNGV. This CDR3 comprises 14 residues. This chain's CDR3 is CASSIRVSNQPQHF. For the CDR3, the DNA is TGTGCCAGCAGCATCAGGGTTAGCAATCAGCCCCAGCATTTT.

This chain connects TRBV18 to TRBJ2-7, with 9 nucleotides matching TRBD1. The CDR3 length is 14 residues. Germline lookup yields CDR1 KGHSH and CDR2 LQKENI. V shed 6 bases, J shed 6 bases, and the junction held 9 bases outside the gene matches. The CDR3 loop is CASSPGTGNGEQYF. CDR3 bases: TGTGCCAGCTCTCCCGGGACAGGGAACGGCGAGCAGTACTTC.

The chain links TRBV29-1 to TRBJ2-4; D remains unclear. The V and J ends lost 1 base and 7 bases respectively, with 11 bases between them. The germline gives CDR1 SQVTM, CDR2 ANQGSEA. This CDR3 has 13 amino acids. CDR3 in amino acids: CSVEVSHLNIQYF. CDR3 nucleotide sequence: TGCAGCGTTGAAGTCTCGCATCTTAACATTCAGTACTTC.

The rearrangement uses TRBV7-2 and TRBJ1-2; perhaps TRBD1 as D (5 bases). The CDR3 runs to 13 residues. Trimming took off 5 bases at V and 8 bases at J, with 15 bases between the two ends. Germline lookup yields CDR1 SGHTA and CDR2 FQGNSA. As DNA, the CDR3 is TGTGCCAGCAGCCCGCGGGACCTAGAGGGCTACACCTTC. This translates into CASSPRDLEGYTF.